This TCR beta chain is drawn from a study of response to subunit inactivated influenza vaccine. TCRdb re-analysed the RT-PCR reads in MiXCR, keeping a single row per CDR3 protein. Counted here are around 480,000 distinct CDR3 sequences, roughly 9.7% occurring once; the ten biggest clones make up around 12%. Study observations and caveats: Each seasonal influenza vaccination recruits few new T cells, the authors suggested.

CDR3 length equals 16 residues. V was shortened by 2 bases and J by 2 bases, with 13 bases between the two germline ends. Germline CDR1 and CDR2: SEHNR and FQNEAQ (reference sequence). A few counts support this clonotype. What it recognizes is unknown. The rearrangement joins TRBV7-9 to TRBJ1-5, with TRBD1 as a possible D gene (5 bases). The sequencing used PBMCs from blood, collected roughly 45 days after vaccination. The receptor was isolated from a man between 45 and 60 years old who received an inactivated influenza vaccine. CDR3 in amino acids: CASSLTTSRGNQPQHF. In DNA, the CDR3 is TGTGCCAGCAGCTTAACGACCTCCAGGGGCAATCAGCCCCAGCATTTT.